These T cell receptor beta chains were read from a single sample in a study of early T cells in non-severe SARS-CoV-2 infection. TCRdb used MiXCR to reprocess the 5' RACE reads, holding one entry per CDR3 protein. The repertoire consists of tens of thousands of distinct CDR3 sequences, with about 9% occurring once and the leading ten covering about 16%. Sequences were derived from whole blood, sampled at baseline. These TCRs come from an adult who was a healthcare worker with PCR-confirmed SARS-CoV-2 infection or an uninfected control (not recorded which). Each CDR3 is given with its conserved first and last residue. A D gene is named only where the DNA matches it firmly. Expanded clones get a size class; other rows say once, few or many, or leave the size out.

J gene: TRBJ1-3
D gene: .
V gene: TRBV7-8
clone size: few
CDR3 protein: CASSFIAGSSGNTIYF
CDR3 DNA: TGTGCCAGCAGCTTCATCGCGGGAAGCTCTGGAAACACCATATATTTT

J gene: TRBJ1-1
D gene: .
V gene: TRBV5-5
clone size: .
CDR3 protein: CASSKDTEAFF
CDR3 DNA: TGTGCCAGCAGCAAGGACACTGAAGCTTTCTTT

J gene: TRBJ2-6
D gene: TRBD1
V gene: TRBV28
clone size: many
CDR3 protein: CASSLAGPGQGNLPGANVLTF
CDR3 DNA: TGTGCCAGCAGTTTGGCGGGACCGGGACAGGGGAATCTCCCTGGGGCCAACGTCCTGACTTTC

J gene: TRBJ2-1
D gene: TRBD2
V gene: TRBV28
clone size: .
CDR3 protein: CASSSPTSGREQFF
CDR3 DNA: TGTGCCAGCAGTTCCCCGACTAGCGGGAGGGAGCAGTTCTTC

J gene: TRBJ2-7
D gene: .
V gene: TRBV6-6
clone size: .
CDR3 protein: CASSYEGGYEQYF
CDR3 DNA: TGTGCCAGCAGTTATGAGGGGGGCTACGAGCAGTACTTC

J gene: TRBJ1-1
D gene: .
V gene: TRBV4-2
clone size: .
CDR3 protein: CASSRERISNTEAFF
CDR3 DNA: TGTGCCAGCAGCCGAGAGAGGATCTCGAACACTGAAGCTTTCTTT

J gene: TRBJ1-4
D gene: TRBD1
V gene: TRBV5-1
clone size: medium-sized
CDR3 protein: CASSKGTENEKLFF
CDR3 DNA: TGCGCCAGCAGCAAGGGGACAGAGAATGAAAAACTGTTTTTT

J gene: TRBJ2-7
D gene: .
V gene: TRBV29-1
clone size: .
CDR3 protein: CSVDGRDFEQYF
CDR3 DNA: TGCAGCGTTGACGGTCGGGATTTCGAGCAGTACTTC

J gene: TRBJ2-3
D gene: TRBD2
V gene: TRBV28
clone size: few
CDR3 protein: CASSSPASGMGLGTDTQYF
CDR3 DNA: TGTGCCAGCAGTTCTCCCGCCAGCGGGATGGGGCTCGGCACAGATACGCAGTATTTT

J gene: TRBJ2-1
D gene: .
V gene: TRBV20-1
clone size: many
CDR3 protein: CSASAGLVTNEQFF
CDR3 DNA: TGCAGTGCTAGCGCGGGGTTGGTTACCAATGAGCAGTTCTTC

J gene: TRBJ1-2
D gene: TRBD1
V gene: TRBV20-1
clone size: few
CDR3 protein: CSAHDRVMPMRGYTF
CDR3 DNA: TGCAGTGCTCACGACAGGGTTATGCCTATGCGCGGCTACACCTTC

J gene: TRBJ2-1
D gene: TRBD2
V gene: TRBV6-6
clone size: few
CDR3 protein: CASSYSNAGTSGRYNEQFF
CDR3 DNA: TGTGCCAGCAGTTACTCGAATGCCGGGACTAGCGGGAGGTACAATGAGCAGTTCTTC

J gene: TRBJ1-2
D gene: .
V gene: TRBV7-9
clone size: few
CDR3 protein: CASSLGQSYGYTF
CDR3 DNA: TGTGCCAGCAGTCTAGGACAAAGCTATGGCTACACCTTC

J gene: TRBJ2-6
D gene: .
V gene: TRBV3-1
clone size: .
CDR3 protein: CASRHSGSGANVLTF
CDR3 DNA: TGTGCCAGCAGGCATTCGGGCTCTGGGGCCAACGTCCTGACTTTC

J gene: TRBJ2-2
D gene: .
V gene: TRBV9
clone size: many
CDR3 protein: CASSPRTGLANTGELFF
CDR3 DNA: TGTGCCAGCAGCCCACGGACGGGACTGGCAAACACCGGGGAGCTGTTTTTT

J gene: TRBJ1-2
D gene: .
V gene: TRBV6-1
clone size: .
CDR3 protein: CASRSRYGYTF
CDR3 DNA: TGTGCCAGCAGGTCAAGATATGGCTACACCTTC

J gene: TRBJ2-7
D gene: .
V gene: TRBV28
clone size: many
CDR3 protein: CASSSITSLTRSYEQYF
CDR3 DNA: TGTGCCAGCAGTTCTATTACCTCGCTGACTCGCTCCTACGAGCAGTACTTC

J gene: TRBJ2-7
D gene: TRBD2
V gene: TRBV28
clone size: .
CDR3 protein: CASSPQGAGTYEQYF
CDR3 DNA: TGTGCCAGCAGTCCCCAGGGAGCGGGAACCTACGAGCAGTACTTC

J gene: TRBJ2-7
D gene: .
V gene: TRBV28
clone size: .
CDR3 protein: CAITTSYEQYF
CDR3 DNA: TGTGCCATCACGACATCCTACGAGCAGTACTTC

J gene: TRBJ1-2
D gene: .
V gene: TRBV7-2
clone size: .
CDR3 protein: CASSLGASNYGYTF
CDR3 DNA: TGTGCCAGCAGCTTAGGCGCCTCTAACTATGGCTACACCTTC

J gene: TRBJ1-1
D gene: .
V gene: TRBV5-1
clone size: many
CDR3 protein: CASSLAVLGTEAFF
CDR3 DNA: TGCGCCAGCAGCTTGGCCGTTTTGGGCACTGAAGCTTTCTTT

J gene: TRBJ2-7
D gene: .
V gene: TRBV18
clone size: .
CDR3 protein: CASSPLRRCSYEQYF
CDR3 DNA: TGTGCCAGCTCACCACTACGACGGTGCTCCTACGAGCAGTACTTC

J gene: TRBJ2-7
D gene: TRBD1
V gene: TRBV7-2
clone size: few
CDR3 protein: CASSLTSGTEYEQYF
CDR3 DNA: TGTGCCAGCAGCTTAACCTCCGGGACAGAATACGAGCAGTACTTC

J gene: TRBJ2-3
D gene: TRBD1
V gene: TRBV5-6
clone size: .
CDR3 protein: CASSSGQGAKTQYF
CDR3 DNA: TGTGCCAGCAGCTCGGGACAGGGGGCGAAAACGCAGTATTTT

J gene: TRBJ2-1
D gene: TRBD2
V gene: TRBV19
clone size: few
CDR3 protein: CASRPTSGRRSGEQFF
CDR3 DNA: TGTGCCAGTAGACCGACTAGCGGGAGGCGCAGCGGTGAGCAGTTCTTC

J gene: TRBJ2-1
D gene: .
V gene: TRBV6-5
clone size: once
CDR3 protein: CASSYRADNEQFF
CDR3 DNA: TGTGCCAGCAGTTACCGGGCGGACAATGAGCAGTTCTTC

J gene: TRBJ2-1
D gene: .
V gene: TRBV12-3/TRBV12-4
clone size: many
CDR3 protein: CASTTGGRAQFF
CDR3 DNA: TGTGCCAGCACCACCGGGGGCAGGGCGCAGTTCTTC